This T cell receptor (beta chain) appears in the sequencing data of a study of T cell responses to AZD1222 COVID-19 vaccine (dated by TCRdb to the early 2020s). The study in broad terms: AZD1222 recipients with second doses at about 4 weeks or about 12 weeks were pooled, because spike-specific TCR depth and breadth did not differ between schedules. Trial participants were enrolled into age subgroups of 18-55, 56-69 and 70-plus years, which contained about 150, 28 and 57 TCR-sequenced participants, respectively. A total of 230 to 250 trial participants underwent TCR sequencing, of whom 200 to 220 received two doses of AZD1222 and roughly 25 received two doses of the MenACWY control vaccine. On the study overall, not on this receptor specifically: Because no day 14 peak-response samples were available, repertoires were characterized only after the peak T cell response. The 56-69-year group was small, and its depth increase did not reach significance, likely because of low power. Vaccine-associated CD4 TCRs spanned the whole spike protein, with dominant responses in regions 160-218 and 743-854. Conclusions about previously exposed vaccinees were limited because only six AZD1222 recipients were SARS-CoV-2 seropositive at baseline. Most participants were white British and females outnumbered males, and the authors suggested that clonal diversity may have been underestimated. Reportedly, almost half of the unique spike-specific TCRs recognized epitopes lying outside the regions that are mutated in the B.1.351 and B.1.1.7 variants. After two AZD1222 doses, spike-specific TCR breadth and depth were significantly higher than at day 0 and than in MenACWY recipients.

The sample's time point label is to be understood as: baseline before first vaccination. Vaccinee samples were obtained from the UK trials COV001 and COV002, which included a single-blind randomized controlled phase 2/3 trial of AZD1222 (ChAdOx1 nCoV-19) in healthy adults. For TCRbeta chain sequencing, PBMC samples were collected from trial participants at day 0 and at day 28 after the second dose. Regarding this clone: The antigen this receptor binds is unknown. No much larger clone exists at a distance of one base, and base qualities are not known.

V trim: 0 bases; J trim: 2 bases; unmatched bases: 11. The CDR3 runs 19 amino acids, cysteine and phenylalanine included. The DNA shown is the 57-base CDR3, in frame from base 1. Looking up the germline V gene (reference sequence) yields CDR1 LNHDA and CDR2 SQIVND. The CDR3 regions of human TCRbeta chains were analyzed by immunosequencing. Under the source paper's analysis protocol: Repertoire TCRs were checked for matches against a reference library of SARS-CoV-2-specific TCRs that had been generated using the MIRA antigen-specificity platform. Breadth was defined as the fraction of unique TCRs that were SARS-CoV-2-associated. Depth was defined as the fraction of total T cells that were SARS-CoV-2-associated. Each spike-specific TCR was assigned to its reactive spike region and to a CD4 or CD8 class using the MIRA data. Log10-transformed breadth and depth values were compared by one-way ANOVA with Sidak's multiple comparisons tests. What TCRdb holds here is the immuneACCESS table cut down to in-frame rearrangements. Part of the clones is not present; checked against another copy, under half of the missing clones reflect an unresolved V gene, and the others are unexplained. Clone size and the V and J calls come from that table; the DNA yielded D and trimming. Present in this sample are about 170,000 clones, around nine tenths of which were seen just once. The ten biggest clones cover 2.6% of the sample.

The clonotype comes from an adult in good health. The chain was built from TRBV19 and TRBJ2-2, and 8 bases in between align with TRBD2. The sequencing here drew on peripheral blood, taken on day 0 of AZD1222 vaccination. The DNA sequence is TGTGCCAGTAGTATAGATAGAGGTAGCGGGACAATAAACACCGGGGAGCTGTTTTTT. It codes for CASSIDRGSGTINTGELFF.